These T cell receptor beta chains were read from a single sample in a study of T cells in Graves' hyperthyroidism and ophthalmopathy. Using its own MiXCR run on the multiplex PCR reads, TCRdb lists one record per CDR3 protein. The sample holds about 540,000 distinct CDR3 sequences, about 43% seen once. Sequencing was done on a sample of peripheral blood or thyroid tissue (not recorded which). These TCRs come from a woman between 18 and 30 years old with Graves' hyperthyroidism. The CDR3 runs from the conserved cysteine through the conserved F or W. Fields, in order: J gene, CDR3 length, D gene, clone size, V gene, CDR3 protein, CDR3 DNA. The D gene is left open where the match is weak. Size values are once, few and many counts, or a class for expanded clones, and some rows have none.

>TRBJ2-2|16|TRBD1|-|TRBV20-1
CSASGTGGRNTGELFF
TGCAGTGCTAGCGGGACAGGGGGCCGGAACACCGGGGAGCTGTTTTTT
>TRBJ2-7|15|-|few|TRBV7-9
CASSQENSGGDEQYF
TGTGCCAGCAGCCAAGAGAATTCCGGGGGCGACGAGCAGTACTTC
>TRBJ2-6|16|TRBD1|-|TRBV15
CATSRDGGAGGNVLTF
TGTGCCACCAGCAGAGATGGAGGCGCAGGGGGCAACGTCCTGACTTTC
>TRBJ2-2|17|-|-|TRBV15
CATSRGDGLGYTGELFF
TGTGCCACCAGCAGAGGTGACGGTCTCGGCTACACCGGGGAGCTGTTTTTT
>TRBJ2-7|15|TRBD2|-|TRBV7-2
CASSRIASGYYERYF
TGCGCCAGCAGCCGAATCGCTAGCGGGTACTACGAGCGGTACTTC
>TRBJ2-7|16|-|-|TRBV7-6
CASSEGRNSHTYEQYF
TGTGCCAGCAGTGAAGGGAGGAATTCACATACATACGAGCAGTACTTC
>TRBJ1-1|14|TRBD1|many|TRBV9
CASSGGQGRTEAFF
TGTGCCAGCAGCGGCGGACAGGGGAGGACTGAAGCTTTCTTT
>TRBJ2-7|16|TRBD2|-|TRBV2
CASSVGLAGVVGEQYF
TGTGCCAGCAGTGTAGGACTAGCGGGAGTAGTCGGCGAGCAGTACTTC
>TRBJ1-2|14|TRBD1|-|TRBV24-1
CATSGGRGNYGYTF
TGTGCCACCAGTGGGGGCAGGGGGAACTATGGCTACACCTTC
>TRBJ2-5|12|-|-|TRBV7-2
CASSAFEETQYF
TGTGCCAGCAGCGCCTTTGAAGAGACCCAGTACTTC
>TRBJ2-6|16|TRBD2|few|TRBV20-1
CSARGLAGAGANVLTF
TGCAGTGCTAGAGGGCTAGCGGGAGCCGGGGCCAACGTCCTGACTTTC
>TRBJ1-1|16|TRBD1|-|TRBV25-1
CASHRDRALGNTEAFF
TGTGCCAGCCACCGTGACAGGGCTTTAGGGAACACTGAAGCTTTCTTT
>TRBJ1-4|13|-|-|TRBV10-3
CAISGGPNEKLFF
TGTGCCATCAGTGGGGGCCCCAATGAAAAACTGTTTTTT
>TRBJ1-4|13|-|many|TRBV25-1
CASRGGGYEKLFF
TGTGCCAGCAGGGGCGGGGGATATGAAAAACTGTTTTTT
>TRBJ1-1|15|-|-|TRBV11-1
CASSSQSGDAIEAFF
TGTGCCAGCAGCTCACAATCAGGGGACGCGATTGAAGCTTTCTTT